Listed below are T cell receptor beta chains from one sample, sequenced in a study of blood T cell repertoires in COVID-19. TCRdb keeps only in-frame clones here, not all; method: immunoSEQ multiplex PCR. The sample records 120,000 to 150,000 clones, about 83% being singletons. What was sequenced was peripheral blood. Receptors were obtained from a man between 50 and 59 years old with acute or convalescent COVID-19. The CDR3 runs from the conserved cysteine through the conserved F or W.

v_call: TRBV27; j_call: TRBJ2-3; cdr3_aa: CASSSTGTSVLKTTDTQYF
v_call: TRBV7-9; j_call: TRBJ1-4; cdr3_aa: CASSQNIPRGATNEKLFF
v_call: TRBV30; j_call: TRBJ2-5; cdr3_aa: CAWSGGQETQYF
v_call: TRBV6-1; j_call: TRBJ1-2; cdr3_aa: CASSEGQGYGYTF
v_call: TRBV6-6; j_call: TRBJ1-6; cdr3_aa: CASRTGFSSYNSPLHF
v_call: TRBV5-6; j_call: TRBJ2-4; cdr3_aa: CASSLGVLAKNIQYF
v_call: TRBV27; j_call: TRBJ2-5; cdr3_aa: CASALAGALETQYF
v_call: TRBV19; j_call: TRBJ1-5; cdr3_aa: CATTDRGNSNQPQHF
v_call: TRBV6-5; j_call: TRBJ2-1; cdr3_aa: CASSPTDRGSRFF
v_call: TRBV19; j_call: TRBJ1-2; cdr3_aa: CASSPPSPWADSLDNYGYTF
v_call: TRBV7-9; j_call: TRBJ2-7; cdr3_aa: CASSFPGQGYEQYF
v_call: TRBV28; j_call: TRBJ1-4; cdr3_aa: CASSLWEGPNEKLFF
v_call: TRBV5-1; j_call: TRBJ1-4; cdr3_aa: CASSFSRTNEKLFF
v_call: TRBV14; j_call: TRBJ1-6; cdr3_aa: CASSQSELSSPLHF
v_call: TRBV7-9; j_call: TRBJ2-7; cdr3_aa: CASSYRDSYEQYF
v_call: TRBV19; j_call: TRBJ1-3; cdr3_aa: CASTATQGSSGNTIYF
v_call: TRBV5-1; j_call: TRBJ1-2; cdr3_aa: CASSLDNTGQGGGYTF
v_call: TRBV25-1; j_call: TRBJ2-3; cdr3_aa: CASSDPERFTDTQYF
v_call: TRBV9; j_call: TRBJ2-5; cdr3_aa: CASSVETPPLYF
v_call: TRBV6-5; j_call: TRBJ1-2; cdr3_aa: CASSYEAGSRYTF
v_call: TRBV28; j_call: TRBJ2-3; cdr3_aa: CASSGIQSTDTQYF
v_call: TRBV15; j_call: TRBJ2-3; cdr3_aa: CATQQASADTQYF
v_call: TRBV10-3; j_call: TRBJ1-1; cdr3_aa: CAISESRVTNTEAFF
v_call: TRBV19; j_call: TRBJ1-1; cdr3_aa: CASSTSTGGFTEAFF
v_call: TRBV4-2; j_call: TRBJ1-1; cdr3_aa: CASSQVAGGHMNTEAFF
v_call: TRBV10-3; j_call: TRBJ2-2; cdr3_aa: CAIAPRSGGNTGELFF
v_call: TRBV6-1; j_call: TRBJ2-3; cdr3_aa: CASSEVSGGAWYF
v_call: TRBV3-1/TRBV3-2; j_call: TRBJ1-3; cdr3_aa: CASSQGRVGNTIYF
v_call: TRBV7-9; j_call: TRBJ2-7; cdr3_aa: CASSPHTGTSGANYEQYF
v_call: TRBV5-4; j_call: TRBJ2-1; cdr3_aa: CASSFGTSGGVEQFF
v_call: TRBV24-1; j_call: TRBJ1-2; cdr3_aa: CATSDGLYGYTF
v_call: TRBV3-1/TRBV3-2; j_call: TRBJ2-2; cdr3_aa: CASSQEQGAISGELFF
v_call: TRBV5-4; j_call: TRBJ1-2; cdr3_aa: CASKPLVGTVRGYTF
v_call: TRBV7-6; j_call: TRBJ1-1; cdr3_aa: CASSRGQNTEAFF
v_call: TRBV6-5; j_call: TRBJ1-1; cdr3_aa: CASRRQGVAFF
v_call: TRBV7-9; j_call: TRBJ2-3; cdr3_aa: CASSFGSGLASDTQYF
v_call: TRBV4-1; j_call: TRBJ2-2; cdr3_aa: CASSQDLPERLSGELFF
v_call: TRBV9; j_call: TRBJ2-5; cdr3_aa: CASSYTGGETQYF
v_call: TRBV6-5; j_call: TRBJ2-7; cdr3_aa: CASRTGLEQYF
v_call: TRBV6-5; j_call: TRBJ1-2; cdr3_aa: CASTDRETYGYTF
v_call: TRBV29-1; j_call: TRBJ1-2; cdr3_aa: CSVGGGSDGYTF
v_call: TRBV29-1; j_call: TRBJ2-5; cdr3_aa: CSVDTGVETQYF
v_call: TRBV10-2; j_call: TRBJ1-6; cdr3_aa: CASSDIQGASFHF
v_call: TRBV14; j_call: TRBJ2-1; cdr3_aa: CASRPLAGGAYNEQFF
v_call: TRBV6-4; j_call: TRBJ2-1; cdr3_aa: CASSEQAGSYNEQFF
v_call: TRBV3-1/TRBV3-2; j_call: TRBJ2-7; cdr3_aa: CASSPTSVAYEQYF
v_call: TRBV30; j_call: TRBJ1-1; cdr3_aa: CAWSVEGEAFF
v_call: TRBV5-6; j_call: TRBJ1-1; cdr3_aa: CASSLEPQGGLTEAFF
v_call: TRBV27; j_call: TRBJ1-1; cdr3_aa: CASSTQQGRDTEAFF
v_call: TRBV5-1; j_call: TRBJ2-1; cdr3_aa: CASSLVVTGEHEQFF
v_call: TRBV6-1; j_call: TRBJ1-5; cdr3_aa: CASSEDRYNQPQHF
v_call: TRBV27; j_call: TRBJ1-2; cdr3_aa: CASSSPNEGGGLTNYGYTF
v_call: TRBV5-1; j_call: TRBJ2-7; cdr3_aa: CASSLGQGVYEQYF